The rows below give T cell receptor beta chains drawn from one sample of a study of spatial heterogeneity in lung cancer. TCRdb fed the 5' RACE reads into MiXCR, producing one record per CDR3 protein. The repertoire holds around 110,000 distinct CDR3 sequences, with roughly an eighth as singletons. Material: PBMCs, obtained at follow-up. These receptor sequences come from a male donor with early-stage non-small cell lung cancer. Both conserved end residues are part of each CDR3. D genes are given only for firm matches. Clone size is shown for a subset of rows, as once, few, many or a class of expanded clone.

CDR3 length: 14
D gene: TRBD1
clone size: .
J gene: TRBJ1-4
V gene: TRBV4-1
CDR3 protein: CASSQGQGNEKLFF
CDR3 DNA: TGCGCCAGCAGCCAGGGACAGGGGAATGAAAAACTGTTTTTT

CDR3 length: 14
D gene: .
clone size: .
J gene: TRBJ2-7
V gene: TRBV9
CDR3 protein: CASSVGGSAYEQYF
CDR3 DNA: TGTGCCAGCAGCGTAGGGGGTAGCGCCTACGAGCAGTACTTC

CDR3 length: 15
D gene: TRBD1
clone size: .
J gene: TRBJ2-3
V gene: TRBV20-1
CDR3 protein: CSARRGQVSTDTQYF
CDR3 DNA: TGCAGTGCGAGGCGCGGACAGGTTAGCACAGATACGCAGTATTTT

CDR3 length: 20
D gene: TRBD1
clone size: few
J gene: TRBJ2-3
V gene: TRBV28
CDR3 protein: CASSPRQGASFQQNTDTQYF
CDR3 DNA: TGTGCCAGCAGTCCCCGACAGGGGGCCTCCTTTCAGCAGAACACAGATACGCAGTATTTT

CDR3 length: 14
D gene: TRBD1
clone size: many
J gene: TRBJ1-2
V gene: TRBV24-1
CDR3 protein: CATSEPGTGFGYTF
CDR3 DNA: TGTGCCACCAGTGAACCCGGGACAGGGTTTGGCTACACCTTC

CDR3 length: 14
D gene: .
clone size: many
J gene: TRBJ2-3
V gene: TRBV10-3
CDR3 protein: CAISSRLITDTQYF
CDR3 DNA: TGTGCCATCAGTTCCAGGCTCATTACAGATACGCAGTATTTT

CDR3 length: 15
D gene: .
clone size: few
J gene: TRBJ1-1
V gene: TRBV7-8
CDR3 protein: CASSLEITLNTEAFF
CDR3 DNA: TGTGCCAGCAGCTTAGAAATTACTCTGAACACTGAAGCTTTCTTT

CDR3 length: 16
D gene: TRBD1
clone size: .
J gene: TRBJ2-1
V gene: TRBV6-5
CDR3 protein: CASSALRDSLYNEQFF
CDR3 DNA: TGTGCCAGCAGTGCTTTACGGGACAGCTTATACAATGAGCAGTTCTTC

CDR3 length: 16
D gene: .
clone size: few
J gene: TRBJ1-5
V gene: TRBV28
CDR3 protein: CASSFRGGISNQPQHF
CDR3 DNA: TGTGCCAGCAGTTTCAGGGGAGGGATTAGCAATCAGCCCCAGCATTTT

CDR3 length: 13
D gene: .
clone size: many
J gene: TRBJ2-4
V gene: TRBV20-1
CDR3 protein: CSATDLAKNIQYF
CDR3 DNA: TGCAGTGCCACCGATCTAGCCAAAAACATTCAGTACTTC

CDR3 length: 13
D gene: .
clone size: many
J gene: TRBJ1-6
V gene: TRBV7-2
CDR3 protein: CASSPGAGTKLHF
CDR3 DNA: TGTGCCAGCAGCCCCGGAGCCGGGACAAAGCTCCACTTT

CDR3 length: 12
D gene: .
clone size: .
J gene: TRBJ1-1
V gene: TRBV18
CDR3 protein: CASSIRAPEAFF
CDR3 DNA: TGTGCCAGCTCAATCCGGGCCCCCGAAGCTTTCTTT

CDR3 length: 13
D gene: TRBD2
clone size: many
J gene: TRBJ2-1
V gene: TRBV2
CDR3 protein: CASRGGGDNEQFF
CDR3 DNA: TGTGCCAGCAGAGGCGGGGGTGACAATGAGCAGTTCTTC

CDR3 length: 13
D gene: .
clone size: many
J gene: TRBJ2-5
V gene: TRBV2
CDR3 protein: CASSDQGQVAQYF
CDR3 DNA: TGTGCCAGCAGTGACCAGGGACAAGTGGCCCAGTACTTC

CDR3 length: 13
D gene: .
clone size: many
J gene: TRBJ1-6
V gene: TRBV5-6
CDR3 protein: CASSLYLDSPLHF
CDR3 DNA: TGTGCCAGCAGCTTGTATCTGGATTCACCCCTCCACTTT

CDR3 length: 15
D gene: TRBD2
clone size: many
J gene: TRBJ2-7
V gene: TRBV4-2
CDR3 protein: CASSQDLAASYEQYF
CDR3 DNA: TGTGCCAGCAGCCAAGATCTAGCGGCCTCCTACGAGCAGTACTTC

CDR3 length: 15
D gene: .
clone size: many
J gene: TRBJ1-4
V gene: TRBV5-1
CDR3 protein: CASSSQPSTSEKLFF
CDR3 DNA: TGCGCCAGCAGCTCCCAGCCCTCTACAAGTGAAAAACTGTTTTTT

CDR3 length: 11
D gene: .
clone size: few
J gene: TRBJ1-5
V gene: TRBV5-1
CDR3 protein: CASSPLEPQHF
CDR3 DNA: TGCGCCAGCAGTCCCCTAGAGCCCCAGCATTTT

CDR3 length: 17
D gene: .
clone size: few
J gene: TRBJ2-3
V gene: TRBV24-1
CDR3 protein: CATSDAPLGFVADTQYF
CDR3 DNA: TGTGCCACCAGTGATGCGCCCTTGGGGTTCGTGGCAGATACGCAGTATTTT

CDR3 length: 16
D gene: .
clone size: many
J gene: TRBJ2-4
V gene: TRBV7-9
CDR3 protein: CASSLGTGQRRGIQYF
CDR3 DNA: TGTGCCAGCAGCTTAGGTACCGGACAAAGAAGAGGCATTCAGTACTTC

CDR3 length: 13
D gene: .
clone size: .
J gene: TRBJ2-1
V gene: TRBV3-1
CDR3 protein: CATFSRSYNEQFF
CDR3 DNA: TGTGCCACTTTTAGTCGCTCCTACAATGAGCAGTTCTTC

CDR3 length: 14
D gene: TRBD1
clone size: few
J gene: TRBJ2-1
V gene: TRBV27
CDR3 protein: CASSFGTGLRRQFF
CDR3 DNA: TGTGCCAGCAGTTTCGGGACAGGGTTACGTCGGCAGTTCTTC

CDR3 length: 13
D gene: .
clone size: few
J gene: TRBJ2-7
V gene: TRBV18
CDR3 protein: CASSPLALYEQYF
CDR3 DNA: TGTGCCAGCTCACCTCTAGCGTTATATGAGCAGTACTTC

CDR3 length: 13
D gene: .
clone size: many
J gene: TRBJ1-6
V gene: TRBV20-1
CDR3 protein: CSARRPDDSPLHF
CDR3 DNA: TGCAGTGCTAGACGACCCGACGATTCACCCCTCCACTTT

CDR3 length: 12
D gene: .
clone size: .
J gene: TRBJ2-7
V gene: TRBV20-1
CDR3 protein: CSARRDPYEQYF
CDR3 DNA: TGCAGTGCCAGAAGGGATCCCTACGAGCAGTACTTC

CDR3 length: 13
D gene: .
clone size: .
J gene: TRBJ2-7
V gene: TRBV29-1
CDR3 protein: CSVEAEATYEQYF
CDR3 DNA: TGCAGCGTTGAGGCAGAAGCGACGTACGAGCAGTACTTC

CDR3 length: 14
D gene: .
clone size: .
J gene: TRBJ1-6
V gene: TRBV7-6
CDR3 protein: CASSLGLEGSPLHF
CDR3 DNA: TGTGCCAGCAGCTTAGGCCTAGAGGGTTCACCCCTCCACTTT

CDR3 length: 11
D gene: .
clone size: few
J gene: TRBJ2-6
V gene: TRBV11-2
CDR3 protein: CASSPGHVLTF
CDR3 DNA: TGTGCCAGCAGCCCAGGCCACGTCCTGACTTTC

CDR3 length: 15
D gene: TRBD1
clone size: many
J gene: TRBJ1-4
V gene: TRBV2
CDR3 protein: CASSEDRGPGEKLFF
CDR3 DNA: TGTGCCAGCAGTGAAGACAGGGGGCCGGGCGAAAAACTGTTTTTT

CDR3 length: 14
D gene: .
clone size: .
J gene: TRBJ2-5
V gene: TRBV18
CDR3 protein: CASSPPDLRETQYF
CDR3 DNA: TGTGCCAGCTCTCCTCCGGACCTCCGTGAGACCCAGTACTTC

CDR3 length: 14
D gene: .
clone size: .
J gene: TRBJ2-7
V gene: TRBV6-2/TRBV6-3
CDR3 protein: CASSYSPVSGEQYF
CDR3 DNA: TGTGCCAGCAGTTACTCGCCGGTATCGGGTGAGCAGTACTTC

CDR3 length: 13
D gene: .
clone size: .
J gene: TRBJ1-1
V gene: TRBV7-9
CDR3 protein: CASSLHWNTEAFF
CDR3 DNA: TGTGCCAGCAGCTTACACTGGAACACTGAAGCTTTCTTT

CDR3 length: 13
D gene: .
clone size: many
J gene: TRBJ2-3
V gene: TRBV7-2
CDR3 protein: CASSLLGTDTQYF
CDR3 DNA: TGTGCCAGCAGCTTATTAGGTACAGATACGCAGTATTTT

CDR3 length: 11
D gene: .
clone size: .
J gene: TRBJ2-5
V gene: TRBV7-2
CDR3 protein: CASSFTETQYF
CDR3 DNA: TGTGCCAGCAGCTTCACCGAGACCCAGTACTTC

CDR3 length: 12
D gene: .
clone size: .
J gene: TRBJ2-1
V gene: TRBV6-5
CDR3 protein: CASSQATSEQFF
CDR3 DNA: TGTGCCAGCAGTCAAGCGACTTCGGAGCAGTTCTTC

CDR3 length: 16
D gene: TRBD1
clone size: .
J gene: TRBJ1-2
V gene: TRBV10-3
CDR3 protein: CAISVAQDRERNGYTF
CDR3 DNA: TGTGCCATCAGTGTCGCCCAGGACAGGGAGAGAAATGGCTACACCTTC

CDR3 length: 14
D gene: .
clone size: many
J gene: TRBJ1-1
V gene: TRBV20-1
CDR3 protein: CSARDVIWGTEAFF
CDR3 DNA: TGCAGTGCTAGAGATGTGATTTGGGGCACTGAAGCTTTCTTT

CDR3 length: 15
D gene: .
clone size: .
J gene: TRBJ2-1
V gene: TRBV7-2
CDR3 protein: CASSFWTEPYNEQFF
CDR3 DNA: TGTGCCAGCAGCTTCTGGACGGAGCCCTACAATGAGCAGTTCTTC

CDR3 length: 19
D gene: TRBD1
clone size: few
J gene: TRBJ1-2
V gene: TRBV3-1
CDR3 protein: CASSQARSGTGIFYYGYTF
CDR3 DNA: TGTGCCAGCAGCCAAGCAAGATCCGGGACAGGGATTTTTTACTATGGCTACACCTTC

CDR3 length: 12
D gene: TRBD1
clone size: few
J gene: TRBJ1-1
V gene: TRBV28
CDR3 protein: CASSSTGGEAFF
CDR3 DNA: TGTGCCAGCAGTTCGACAGGGGGTGAAGCTTTCTTT

CDR3 length: 13
D gene: .
clone size: once
J gene: TRBJ1-5
V gene: TRBV18
CDR3 protein: CASSPQSNQPQHF
CDR3 DNA: TGTGCCAGCTCACCACAATCTAATCAGCCCCAGCATTTT

CDR3 length: 11
D gene: .
clone size: many
J gene: TRBJ1-1
V gene: TRBV10-3
CDR3 protein: CAIEGFGEAFF
CDR3 DNA: TGTGCCATCGAGGGGTTCGGTGAAGCTTTCTTT

CDR3 length: 10
D gene: .
clone size: few
J gene: TRBJ2-3
V gene: TRBV29-1
CDR3 protein: CSVYTDTQYF
CDR3 DNA: TGCAGCGTATACACAGATACGCAGTATTTT

CDR3 length: 12
D gene: .
clone size: many
J gene: TRBJ2-7
V gene: TRBV20-1
CDR3 protein: CSAREKGSEQYF
CDR3 DNA: TGCAGTGCTAGAGAAAAAGGTTCCGAGCAGTACTTC

CDR3 length: 14
D gene: .
clone size: .
J gene: TRBJ1-3
V gene: TRBV28
CDR3 protein: CASSFNSDGNTIYF
CDR3 DNA: TGTGCCAGCAGTTTCAACAGCGATGGAAACACCATATATTTT

CDR3 length: 15
D gene: .
clone size: .
J gene: TRBJ2-7
V gene: TRBV5-1
CDR3 protein: CASSLGGTQIYEQYF
CDR3 DNA: TGCGCCAGCAGCTTGGGCGGGACACAGATCTACGAGCAGTACTTC

CDR3 length: 16
D gene: .
clone size: .
J gene: TRBJ2-3
V gene: TRBV7-2
CDR3 protein: CASSLVGGGYPDTQYF
CDR3 DNA: TGTGCCAGCAGCTTAGTCGGAGGTGGCTATCCAGATACGCAGTATTTT

CDR3 length: 13
D gene: .
clone size: many
J gene: TRBJ2-1
V gene: TRBV24-1
CDR3 protein: CATNAPEGSEQFF
CDR3 DNA: TGTGCCACCAACGCCCCAGAGGGGAGTGAGCAGTTCTTC

CDR3 length: 16
D gene: .
clone size: few
J gene: TRBJ1-6
V gene: TRBV6-5
CDR3 protein: CASSSYGVRDKPPLHF
CDR3 DNA: TGTGCCAGCAGTTCTTACGGGGTCAGAGATAAGCCCCCCCTCCACTTT

CDR3 length: 18
D gene: .
clone size: few
J gene: TRBJ1-6
V gene: TRBV21-1
CDR3 protein: CASSKEVDRGVYNSPLHF
CDR3 DNA: TGTGCCAGCAGCAAAGAAGTGGACAGGGGGGTCTATAATTCACCCCTCCACTTT

CDR3 length: 12
D gene: .
clone size: few
J gene: TRBJ2-7
V gene: TRBV29-1
CDR3 protein: CSVAGTFYEQYF
CDR3 DNA: TGCAGCGTTGCGGGAACTTTTTACGAGCAGTACTTC